These 25 T cell receptor beta chains share one sample of origin, sequenced in a study of blood T cell repertoires in COVID-19. Profiled with immunoSEQ multiplex PCR; TCRdb holds only in-frame clones, not every one. There are 180,000 or so clones in the sample; roughly 80% occur only once, and 7.5% lies in the top ten. Sequences were obtained from PBMCs or T cells enriched from blood (not recorded which). All receptors derive from a man in his forties or fifties who had recovered from COVID-19.

V is TRBV5-1 and J is TRBJ1-4, with 7 positions matching TRBD1. Germline V gene lookup returns CDR1 SGHRS and CDR2 YFSETQ. This CDR3 region has 15 residues. V was clipped by 0 bases and J by 3 bases; unmatched bases: 2. CDR3 loop: CASSLGDSPNEKLFF. Written as DNA, the CDR3 is TGCGCCAGCAGCTTGGGGGACAGCCCTAATGAAAAACTGTTTTTT.

This clone occurred once. V is TRBV7-2 and J is TRBJ1-3; D unresolved. V lost 10 bases and J 1 base, leaving 11 bases between the germline ends. Germline V gene data show CDR1 as SGHTA and CDR2 as FQGNSA. The CDR3 is 13 amino acids. This CDR3 is CATAGESGNTIYF. The CDR3 DNA is TGTGCCACCGCCGGGGAGTCTGGAAACACCATATATTTT.

The V and J genes are TRBV7-2 and TRBJ2-1; TRBD2 matches at 7 bases. The CDR3 consists of 14 residues. Per the germline V gene, CDR1 is SGHTA and CDR2 is FQGNSA. J was trimmed by 5 bases and V by 8 bases; bases with no gene match: 9. The CDR3 DNA is TGTGCCAGCGGGACGGTTGGGGGGGACAATGAGCAGTTCTTC. It specifies CASGTVGGDNEQFF.

V gene TRBV29-1 combines with J gene TRBJ1-1; TRBD1 agrees at 9 bases. The CDR3 sequence is 13 residues long. After removal of 5 bases from V and 5 bases from J, the junction contained 6 bases not matched to a gene. Germline V gives CDR1 SQVTM, CDR2 ANQGSEA. CDR3 sequence: CSVKQGARTEAFF. CDR3 DNA: TGCAGCGTTAAACAGGGGGCTCGGACTGAAGCTTTCTTT.

The chain has TRBV19 and TRBJ1-4; TRBD1 matches at 9 bases. The length of the CDR3 is 15 residues. V shed 3 bases and J 8 bases; nucleotides not matched to a gene: 7. CDR1 is LNHDA and CDR2 is SQIVND in the germline V gene (reference sequence). This CDR3 is CASSIGDRVGEKLFF. The CDR3 nucleotides read TGTGCCAGTAGTATCGGGGACAGGGTTGGCGAAAAACTGTTTTTT.

The V and J genes are TRBV29-1 and TRBJ1-2; maybe TRBD1 (5 bases). The germline CDR1 and CDR2 sequences are SQVTM and ANQGSEA. The CDR3 runs to 13 residues. This CDR3 reads CSADNRGSDGYTF. The CDR3 DNA reads as TGCAGTGCCGACAATCGGGGGTCCGATGGCTACACCTTC.

This clone was found once. The chain is built from TRBV5-4 and TRBJ2-5; TRBD2 matches at 8 bases. With 0 bases clipped from V and 4 bases from J, the junction kept 5 bases outside the gene matches. Germline V gives CDR1 SGHNT, CDR2 YYREEE (reference sequence). The CDR3 sequence is 15 residues long. The CDR3 here is CASSLVLAGSETQYF. The CDR3 nucleotides are TGTGCCAGCAGCTTGGTTTTAGCGGGGTCAGAGACCCAGTACTTC.

The rearrangement joins TRBV19 to TRBJ1-6, with a weak D call TRBD1 (5 bases). The germline gives CDR1 LNHDA, CDR2 SQIVND (reference sequence). V shed 10 bases and J shed 5 bases, with 9 bases lying between them. This CDR3 region has 12 residues. CDR3 DNA sequence: TGTGCCACCGACAGCCATAATTCACCCCTCCACTTT. Translation gives CATDSHNSPLHF.

This rearrangement joins TRBV7-8 to TRBJ2-5; no clear D. CDR3 length: 14 amino acids. The V end lost 2 bases, the J end lost 2 bases, and 9 bases lay between the germline ends. The V gene's germline CDR1 is SGHVS and CDR2 FQNEAQ. The CDR3 sequence: CASSLQAQQETQYF. The CDR3 DNA is TGTGCCAGCAGCTTACAGGCCCAACAAGAGACCCAGTACTTC.

The chain couples TRBV21-1 to TRBJ2-2; TRBD2 is the table's D call, not checked against the DNA. TRBV21-1 is annotated as a pseudogene. The CDR3 has 20 amino acids. CDR3 DNA sequence: TGTGCCAGCAGCAGATCCGGGACTAGCGGGGGCGGGCGCTGGGGCGGGGAGCTGTTTTTT. Protein: CASSRSGTSGGGRWGGELFF.

Turning to this clone: Germline and junction disagree at one end, which may indicate a read error. The chain employs TRBV3-1 (or the pseudogene TRBV3-2) and TRBJ2-4; a weak D match, TRBD2 (5 bases). Germline values: CDR1 LGHDT, CDR2 YNNKEL (reference sequence). There are 12 residues in the CDR3. The CDR3 sequence: CASSEDRTPQYF. The CDR3 DNA reads as TGTGCCAGCAGCGAAGATAGGACTCCTCAGTACTTC.

This clone was counted once. The CDR3 coding sequence is TGTGCCAGCAGCCTAACAGGGATAATGACGGAGACCCAGTACTTC. It codes for CASSLTGIMTETQYF. The chain couples TRBV11-3 to TRBJ2-5, with TRBD1 as a possible D gene (6 bases). This CDR3 spans 15 amino acids. From germline, CDR1 is SGHNT and CDR2 YENEEA. V lost 5 bases and J lost 5, with 18 bases in between.

The V and J genes are TRBV27 and TRBJ1-2; 7 bases line up with TRBD1. Germline loops: CDR1 MNHEY, CDR2 SMNVEV (reference sequence). The CDR3 loop spans 15 amino acids. V lost 6 bases, J lost 2 bases, and 9 bases stayed unmatched. The CDR3 reads CASRPQTGWNYGYTF. The DNA for the CDR3 is TGTGCCAGCAGACCTCAGACAGGGTGGAACTATGGCTACACCTTC.

The chain is built from TRBV10-3 and TRBJ2-1, with 10 nucleotides matching TRBD2. CDR3 length equals 16 residues. V dropped 0 bases and J dropped 10; count of bases not matched to a gene: 9. From germline, CDR1 is ENHRY and CDR2 SYGVKD. The CDR3: CAISESWLAGAWEQFF. Here the CDR3 DNA reads TGTGCCATCAGTGAGTCATGGCTAGCGGGGGCATGGGAGCAGTTCTTC.

J is TRBJ1-6 and V is TRBV19; D is unclear. Deletions cut 3 bases from V and 12 bases from J, with 15 bases between. This CDR3 has 14 amino acids. Germline lookup yields CDR1 LNHDA and CDR2 SQIVND (reference sequence). Here the CDR3 reads CASSMDGLVGPLHF. The CDR3 DNA reads as TGTGCCAGTAGTATGGATGGGCTGGTGGGACCCCTCCACTTT.

The chain uses TRBV2 and TRBJ2-7; TRBD1 aligns across 9 bases. The junction had 3 bases not matched to a gene; V was cut back by 5 bases and J by 4 bases. This CDR3 has 13 residues. Germline V gene lookup returns CDR1 SNHLY and CDR2 FYNNEI. The CDR3 coding sequence is TGTGCCAGCAGTTTACAGGGGGCATACGAGCAGTACTTC. The encoded protein is CASSLQGAYEQYF.

The chain couples TRBV20-1 to TRBJ2-1, with a possible D match to TRBD2 (5 bases). Germline V gives CDR1 DFQATT, CDR2 SNEGSKA (reference sequence). Trimming took 3 bases from V and 10 from J, leaving 16 bases between them. This CDR3 has 13 residues. The CDR3 spells CSASKRPTAEQFF. CDR3 nucleotides: TGCAGTGCTAGTAAGCGGCCCACAGCCGAGCAGTTCTTC.

V gene TRBV5-4 combines with J gene TRBJ1-6; the match to TRBD1 covers 8 bases. Trimming cost V 3 bases and J 10 bases; bases outside gene matches: 6. The CDR3 has 14 residues. CDR1 SGHNT and CDR2 YYREEE come from the germline V gene (reference sequence). CDR3 nucleotides: TGTGCCAGCAGCTCCCGGGACAGGCGGTCACCCCTCCACTTT. Amino acids: CASSSRDRRSPLHF.

J is TRBJ1-1 and V is TRBV5-1; TRBD1 agrees at 7 bases. The V and J ends lost 5 bases and 3 bases, in that order; junction bases with no gene match: 4. The CDR3 is made up of 13 amino acids. The V gene's germline CDR1 is SGHRS and CDR2 YFSETQ. The CDR3 sequence: CASRGTDHTEAFF. The CDR3 nucleotides read TGCGCCAGCAGAGGGACAGACCACACTGAAGCTTTCTTT.

V and J are TRBV6-2 or TRBV6-3 and TRBJ1-3; D unresolved. This CDR3 has 16 residues. The ends were cut back, 1 base at V and 0 bases at J, with 10 bases in the middle. CDR1 MNHEY and CDR2 SVGEGT come from the germline V gene. The CDR3 nucleotides are TGTGCCAGCAGTTACTATCGGGGAAGCTCTGGAAACACCATATATTTT. This sequence encodes CASSYYRGSSGNTIYF.

The table lists this clone with a count of one. This chain joins TRBV12-3 or TRBV12-4 and TRBJ2-7; D is perhaps TRBD1 (5 bases). V lost 8 bases and J 5 bases, leaving 13 bases between the germline ends. The CDR3 consists of 12 residues. The CDR3 here is CASRKGANEQYF. The CDR3 DNA follows: TGTGCCAGCCGAAAAGGGGCTAACGAGCAGTACTTC.

This clone has just a few counts. The rearrangement links TRBV7-6 to TRBJ1-4, with 8 bases identical to TRBD1. This CDR3 has 16 amino acids. Germline V CDR1 and CDR2: SGHVS, FNYEAQ. V lost 4 bases, J lost 6 bases, and 10 bases stayed unmatched. The CDR3 DNA follows: TGTGCCAGCAGCTCTACGCTTACAGGGGGACATGAAAAACTGTTTTTT. As protein: CASSSTLTGGHEKLFF. Full variable domain (outside the CDR3, taken from reference TRBV7-6 and TRBJ1-4): GAGVSQSPRYKVTKRGQDVALRCDPISGHVSLYWYRQALGQGPEFLTYFNYEAQQDKSGLPNDRFSAERPEGSISTLTIQRTEQRDSAMYRCASSSTLTGGHEKLFFGSGTQLSVL.

The chain recombines TRBV5-4 with TRBJ1-2; D call uncertain. This CDR3 has 15 amino acids. V was clipped by 1 base and J by 1 base, with 11 bases between them. CDR1 is SGHNT and CDR2 is YYREEE in the germline V gene (reference sequence). CDR3 nucleotides: TGTGCCAGCAGCTTGATTAACAGAAATAACTATGGCTACACCTTC. Translation: CASSLINRNNYGYTF.

On this clone: One end of the junction varies from germline; a read error may be responsible. CDR3 sequence: CASSYTGGGLNF. The CDR3 nucleotides read TGTGCCAGCAGCTATACAGGGGGGGGTTTGAACTTC. The chain uses TRBV2 and TRBJ2-7; a possible D gene is TRBD1 (8 bases). Germline CDR1 is SNHLY and CDR2 is FYNNEI. The CDR3 extends over 12 amino acids.

The rearrangement uses TRBV11-2 and TRBJ1-2, with D unclear. CDR1 SGHAT and CDR2 FQNNGV come from the germline V gene. CDR3 length: 11 amino acids. V was pared by 3 bases and J by 7 bases, with 6 bases between. CDR3 sequence reads: CASSFPFGYTF. CDR3 in DNA: TGTGCCAGCAGCTTCCCGTTTGGCTACACCTTC.